The 29 T cell receptor beta chains below come from one sample, sequenced in a study of T cells in Graves' hyperthyroidism and ophthalmopathy. There were TCR beta CDR3 regions amplified from RNA transcripts. A set of HTBI primers served as the primers for a first-round RT-PCR of the TCR CDR3. TCRdb reprocessed the multiplex PCR reads with MiXCR, giving one entry per CDR3 protein. The sample has roughly 290,000 distinct CDR3 sequences; less than 15% are singletons. Sequencing was carried out using blood. The receptors originated from a woman aged 25-40 years with Graves' hyperthyroidism that later progressed to Graves' ophthalmopathy.

The sample holds a few counts of this clonotype. The chain joins TRBV18 to TRBJ1-2; the D is unclear. This CDR3 region has 15 residues. The germline V gene has CDR1 KGHSH and CDR2 LQKENI. V shed 2 bases and J shed 7 bases, with 17 bases lying between them. Here the CDR3 reads CASSPERSHDFGYTF. The CDR3 DNA reads TGTGCCAGCTCACCAGAGCGGAGCCACGATTTTGGCTACACCTTC.

This clonotype was detected many times. The chain is built from TRBV20-1 and TRBJ2-3; the D gene is possibly TRBD1 (6 bases). The CDR3 runs to 16 residues. Trimming shortened V by 2 bases and J by 4 bases, and 19 bases separated the two germline ends. Germline CDR1 is DFQATT and CDR2 is SNEGSKA (reference sequence). CDR3 region: CSARTLQGIRSDTQYF. CDR3 nucleotides: TGCAGTGCTAGAACACTACAGGGAATTCGGTCAGATACGCAGTATTTT.

This clonotype has at least ten counts. This chain uses TRBV6-1 with TRBJ2-3, with D possibly TRBD2 on 5 matching bases. This CDR3 is built from 16 residues. V was cut by 5 bases and J by 0 bases, with 15 bases left in between. CDR1 and CDR2 (germline): MNHNS, SASEGT. The CDR3 is CASSYRAATSTDTQYF. The CDR3 nucleotides read TGTGCCAGCAGTTATAGAGCGGCCACTAGCACAGATACGCAGTATTTT.

To note about this clonotype: A read error may be the cause here, since a much bigger clone is one base away. The chain has TRBV10-3 and TRBJ2-3; 10 bases align to TRBD2. Per the germline V gene, CDR1 is ENHRY and CDR2 is SYGVKD. This CDR3 has 16 amino acids. The CDR3 DNA is TGTGGCATCAGTGTCTCCCGGACTAGCGGATCAGATACGCAGTATTTT. Its translation: CGISVSRTSGSDTQYF.

This clonotype was seen more than once but under ten times. This chain uses TRBV20-1 with TRBJ2-6; weak D call: TRBD1 (6 bases). The V gene's germline CDR1 is DFQATT and CDR2 SNEGSKA (reference sequence). CDR3 size: 17 residues. Trimming left V 3 bases short and J 1 base short, with 16 bases between. The CDR3 protein is CSARGAAGKSGANVLTF. The CDR3 region has the DNA TGCAGTGCTAGGGGGGCGGCAGGGAAGTCTGGGGCCAACGTCCTGACTTTC.

In this sample, this clonotype turned up many times. The chain couples TRBV7-2 to TRBJ2-7, with TRBD2 as a possible D gene (6 bases). Germline CDR1 and CDR2: SGHTA and FQGNSA. This CDR3 region has 16 residues. V lost 4 bases and J lost 3, with 19 bases in between. For the CDR3, the DNA is TGTGCCAGCAGCTCGTATAGGACTACTAGTCTCTACGAGCAGTACTTC. Protein sequence: CASSSYRTTSLYEQYF.

The rearrangement uses TRBV19 and TRBJ2-7; perhaps TRBD2 as D (6 bases). This CDR3 spans 13 amino acids. Per germline, CDR1 LNHDA and CDR2 SQIVND (reference sequence). The V and J ends lost 5 bases and 2 bases respectively, with 10 bases between them. In DNA form, the CDR3 reads TGTGCCAGTAGTGTCGGGGGAGCCTACGAGCAGTACTTC. As protein: CASSVGGAYEQYF.

This clonotype was found many times. The V call is TRBV7-3, the J call TRBJ2-1, with TRBD2 as a possible D gene (6 bases). The length of the CDR3 is 15 residues. Germline V gene data show CDR1 as SGHTA and CDR2 as FQGTGA. Trimming took off 1 base at V and 7 bases at J, with 14 bases between the two ends. This CDR3 reads CASSLKLAVGNEQFF. DNA for the CDR3: TGTGCCAGCAGCTTAAAGTTAGCGGTGGGGAATGAGCAGTTCTTC.

This clonotype came up many times. The chain is built from TRBV5-1 and TRBJ2-3; D is possibly TRBD1 (6 bases). This CDR3 spans 14 amino acids. The germline CDR1 and CDR2 sequences are SGHRS and YFSETQ. V shed 3 bases and J shed 2 bases, with 10 bases lying between them. CDR3 sequence reads: CASSYRTDTDTQYF. For the CDR3, the DNA is TGCGCCAGCAGCTACCGGACAGACACAGATACGCAGTATTTT.

This clonotype has a count of ten or more. The CDR3 DNA reads TGTGCCAGCAGCCCCCTGGTCTCTGGGGCCAACGTCCTGACTTTC. Translating it yields CASSPLVSGANVLTF. The chain recombines TRBV11-2 with TRBJ2-6; D is ambiguous. CDR3 length equals 15 residues. The germline gives CDR1 SGHAT, CDR2 FQNNGV. Trimming pared 5 bases from V and 0 bases from J, leaving 8 bases between.

This clonotype was detected a few times. A much larger clone lies a single base off, so this may be a read error. The CDR3 bases are TGTGCCAGCAGGCGTAGGGGGACAGGTACGCAGTATTTT. It codes for CASRRRGTGTQYF. The chain combines TRBV28 with TRBJ2-3; TRBD1 aligns across 8 bases. Germline CDR1 MDHEN, CDR2 SYDVKM. The CDR3 runs 13 residues.

The chain uses TRBV12-3 or TRBV12-4 and TRBJ1-3; D is uncertain. The CDR3 covers 13 residues. The V gene lost 2 bases and the J gene lost 3 bases, with 5 bases spanning the gap. DNA of the CDR3: TGTGCCAGCAGTTTATACCTTGGAAACACCATATATTTT. As protein: CASSLYLGNTIYF.

This clonotype has just a few counts. V gene TRBV9 combines with J gene TRBJ2-3, with no clear D. Trimming cost V 2 bases and J 0 bases, with 10 bases left between them. This CDR3 is 15 amino acids long. Germline values: CDR1 SGDLS, CDR2 YYNGEE. For the CDR3, the DNA is TGTGCCAGCAGCGTGTCAGGTGCTAGCACAGATACGCAGTATTTT. Residues: CASSVSGASTDTQYF. Filled out from reference TRBV9 and TRBJ2-3, the complete variable domain reads DSGVTQTPKHLITATGQRVTLRCSPRSGDLSVYWYQQSLDQGLQFLIQYYNGEERAKGNILERFSAQQFPDLHSELNLSSLELGDSALYFCASSVSGASTDTQYFGPGTRLTVL.

This clonotype has a count of ten or more. The chain is built from TRBV28 and TRBJ2-7, with D tentatively TRBD2 (5 bases). This CDR3 is 13 amino acids long. Trimming removed 6 bases at V and 2 bases at J, with 11 bases between. CDR1 is MDHEN and CDR2 is SYDVKM in the germline V gene. The CDR3 nucleotides read TGTGCCAGCAGCCGGGGAGTCCCCTACGAGCAGTACTTC. It codes for CASSRGVPYEQYF.

This clonotype was detected ten times or more. The chain couples TRBV28 to TRBJ2-2, with TRBD1 matching 9 bases. This CDR3 is 17 amino acids long. Germline-derived CDR1 and CDR2 are MDHEN and SYDVKM. The ends lost 4 bases at V and 6 bases at J; junction bases unmatched: 12. The DNA for the CDR3 is TGTGCCAGCAGTTCAGCCGGACAGGGGAGGCCGGCCGGGGAGCTGTTTTTT. It encodes CASSSAGQGRPAGELFF.

This clonotype was seen a handful of times. The V gene is TRBV5-6, the J gene TRBJ2-3; D possibly uses TRBD1 or TRBD2 (5 bases each). The CDR3 has 14 amino acids. Germline V gives CDR1 SGHDT, CDR2 YYEEEE. V was trimmed by 2 bases and J by 2 bases, leaving 9 bases between them. The CDR3 region is CASSFRGVTDTQYF. DNA of the CDR3: TGTGCCAGCAGCTTCCGGGGCGTCACAGATACGCAGTATTTT.

In this sample, this clonotype turned up many times. The V call is TRBV6-1, the J call TRBJ2-1, with 11 positions matching TRBD2. Germline CDR1 reads MNHNS; CDR2 reads SASEGT. After removal of 4 bases from V and 4 bases from J, the junction contained 3 bases not matched to a gene. This CDR3 is 15 amino acids long. CDR3 region: CASSVGLADYNEQFF. In DNA, the CDR3 is TGTGCCAGCAGTGTGGGACTAGCGGATTACAATGAGCAGTTCTTC.

There are a few counts of this clonotype. This chain connects TRBV10-3 to TRBJ2-1; D is tentatively TRBD1 or TRBD2 (6 bases each). The V end was cut by 6 bases, the J end by 5 bases, with 14 bases between. This CDR3 comprises 14 residues. The V gene's germline CDR1 is ENHRY and CDR2 SYGVKD. Here the CDR3 DNA reads TGTGCCATCAGGCGGGGCAGGGGAGACAATGAGCAGTTCTTC. Translating gives CAIRRGRGDNEQFF.

The chain has TRBV27 and TRBJ1-2; TRBD1 might be the D (6 bases). Germline loops: CDR1 MNHEY, CDR2 SMNVEV (reference sequence). V dropped 7 bases and J dropped 4 bases, with 19 bases sitting between them. The CDR3 length is 15 residues. The CDR3 loop is CASIYTGTQAYGYTF. The CDR3 region has the DNA TGTGCCAGCATCTATACCGGGACACAGGCCTATGGCTACACCTTC.

This clonotype was seen ten or more times. The chain combines TRBV12-3 or TRBV12-4 with TRBJ2-1; 9 bases match TRBD1. The CDR3 extends over 15 amino acids. V dropped 4 bases and J dropped 8; count of bases not matched to a gene: 9. The CDR3 is CASSSTGTGSHEQFF. The CDR3 DNA reads TGTGCCAGCAGTTCAACCGGGACAGGGAGCCATGAGCAGTTCTTC.

This chain uses TRBV20-1 with TRBJ1-2, with 7 bases matching TRBD1. This CDR3 spans 12 amino acids. With V trimmed by 3 bases and J by 6 bases, 4 bases remained unmatched. Germline loops: CDR1 DFQATT, CDR2 SNEGSKA (reference sequence). CDR3 sequence reads: CSARATGNGYTF. CDR3 coding DNA: TGCAGTGCTAGGGCGACAGGGAATGGCTACACCTTC.

This clonotype was counted between two and nine times. The chain joins TRBV20-1 to TRBJ2-1, with 7 bases that match TRBD2. J was trimmed by 7 bases and V by 5 bases; bases with no gene match: 11. In germline, CDR1 is DFQATT, CDR2 SNEGSKA (reference sequence). The CDR3 spans 14 residues. CDR3 region: CSAPLAGLRNEQFF. The CDR3 DNA follows: TGCAGTGCTCCCCTGGCGGGACTAAGGAATGAGCAGTTCTTC.

Many counts were recorded for this clonotype. This rearrangement joins TRBV10-3 to TRBJ2-5; TRBD2 matches 13 bases. Germline-derived CDR1 and CDR2 are ENHRY and SYGVKD. The CDR3 contains 15 residues. The junction had 6 bases not matched to a gene; V was cut back by 11 bases and J by 0 bases. DNA of the CDR3: TGTGCCGCGGGGGGGACTAGCGGGGACCAAGAGACCCAGTACTTC. Its protein is CAAGGTSGDQETQYF.

This clonotype showed up many times. The chain couples TRBV7-9 to TRBJ2-5; 15 bases are shared with TRBD2. V dropped 5 bases and J dropped 2; count of bases not matched to a gene: 9. Germline CDR1 SEHNR, CDR2 FQNEAQ (reference sequence). CDR3 length equals 18 residues. CDR3 residues: CASSIGAGTSGRQETQYF. The CDR3 region has the DNA TGTGCCAGCAGCATAGGGGCTGGGACTAGCGGGAGGCAAGAGACCCAGTACTTC.

This clonotype was seen a handful of times. The V and J genes are TRBV5-5 and TRBJ2-1, with 9 bases matching TRBD2. J gave up 7 bases and V 4 bases, and 9 bases lay outside the gene matches. Germline CDR1 is SGHKS and CDR2 is YYEKEE (reference sequence). The CDR3 extends over 15 amino acids. CDR3 loop: CASSPGAGGSNEQFF. The CDR3 coding sequence is TGTGCCAGCAGCCCGGGGGCGGGAGGGTCTAATGAGCAGTTCTTC.

This clonotype has a handful of counts. The chain joins TRBV27 to TRBJ2-5; D remains ambiguous. Trimming pared 4 bases from V and 5 bases from J, leaving 17 bases between. The germline gives CDR1 MNHEY, CDR2 SMNVEV (reference sequence). CDR3 size: 15 residues. CDR3 sequence: CASSWATRVGETQYF. The CDR3 DNA sequence: TGTGCCAGCAGTTGGGCGACAAGGGTCGGGGAGACCCAGTACTTC.

This sequence joins TRBV10-3 and TRBJ2-3; TRBD2 agrees at 7 bases. Looked up from germline, CDR1 is ENHRY and CDR2 is SYGVKD. Trimming took 8 bases from V and 1 from J; bases not matched to a gene: 3. The CDR3 extends over 13 amino acids. CDR3 coding DNA: TGTGCCATCGGGGACTATGGCACAGATACGCAGTATTTT. This gives the protein CAIGDYGTDTQYF.

The chain is built from TRBV7-2 and TRBJ2-5; the D call may be TRBD1 or TRBD2 (5 bases each). V lost 5 bases and J 6 bases, leaving 28 bases between the germline ends. The CDR3 is made up of 18 amino acids. The germline V gene encodes CDR1 SGHTA and CDR2 FQGNSA. The CDR3 reads CASSLGTRGSHRWQTQYF. The CDR3 DNA reads as TGTGCCAGCAGCCTCGGAACGAGGGGCAGCCATCGTTGGCAGACCCAGTACTTC.

There are a few counts of this clonotype. This chain uses TRBV7-3 with TRBJ1-2; D is unresolved. The V gene's germline CDR1 is SGHTA and CDR2 FQGTGA. The CDR3 length is 15 residues. The ends were cut back, 5 bases at V and 0 bases at J, with 13 bases in the middle. The CDR3 here is CASSQDTLANYGYTF. In DNA, the CDR3 is TGTGCCAGCAGCCAAGACACCTTAGCTAACTATGGCTACACCTTC. Using reference TRBV7-3 and TRBJ1-2 for the parts outside the CDR3, the full variable domain is GAGVSQTPSNKVTEKGKYVELRCDPISGHTALYWYRQSLGQGPEFLIYFQGTGAADDSGLPNDRFFAVRPEGSVSTLKIQRTERGDSAVYLCASSQDTLANYGYTFGSGTRLTVV.